Listed here are 17 T cell receptor beta chains from one sample, sequenced in a study of OX40 agonist ivuxolimab in advanced cancers. TCRdb's copy holds only in-frame clones and misses some; the assay was immunoSEQ multiplex PCR. Among roughly 60,000 clones listed, roughly four fifths were seen once. The sample consisted of CD4+ or CD8+ T cells sorted from blood, taken in a trial of the OX40 agonist ivuxolimab. The source of these receptors is an adult with an advanced solid tumor such as melanoma, head and neck, liver or kidney cancer.

This sequence joins TRBV18 and TRBJ1-6, with a weak D call TRBD1 (5 bases). This CDR3 comprises 13 residues. CDR1 KGHSH and CDR2 LQKENI come from the germline V gene. V lost 3 bases, J lost 10 bases, and 10 bases lay in between. The CDR3 protein is CASSPSRDSPLHF. As DNA, the CDR3 is TGTGCCAGCTCACCGAGCAGGGACTCACCCCTCCACTTT.

This sequence joins TRBV6-5 and TRBJ1-2; D is possibly TRBD1 (5 bases). From germline, CDR1 is MNHEY and CDR2 SVGAGI. The V end was cut by 2 bases, the J end by 0 bases, with 10 bases between. This CDR3 contains 15 residues. The CDR3 sequence: CASSYETGANYGYTF. The CDR3 coding sequence is TGTGCCAGCAGTTACGAAACAGGAGCTAACTATGGCTACACCTTC.

This clone occurred a few times. This rearrangement joins TRBV4-2 to TRBJ1-3; 9 bases fit TRBD1. V lost 0 bases, J lost 2 bases, and 5 bases stayed unmatched. The CDR3 has 17 amino acids. Germline CDR1 reads LGHNA; CDR2 reads YNFKEQ. CDR3 in amino acids: CASSQDWRQGAGNTIYF. DNA for the CDR3: TGTGCCAGCAGCCAAGATTGGCGACAGGGGGCTGGAAACACCATATATTTT.

This chain connects TRBV6-6 to TRBJ1-2, with 7 bases matching TRBD1. Germline CDR1 is MNHNY and CDR2 is SVGAGI (reference sequence). After removal of 2 bases from V and 0 bases from J, the junction contained 0 bases not matched to a gene. CDR3 size: 14 residues. Here the CDR3 reads CASSYGTANYGYTF. CDR3 DNA sequence: TGTGCCAGCAGTTACGGGACAGCTAACTATGGCTACACCTTC.

The chain links TRBV5-1 to TRBJ2-2; 7 bases fit TRBD1. This CDR3 contains 15 residues. Germline V CDR1 and CDR2: SGHRS, YFSETQ. V gave up 1 base and J gave up 5 bases; unmatched junction bases: 5. Here the CDR3 reads CASSLTAGGTGELFF. CDR3 bases: TGCGCCAGCAGCTTGACTGCAGGGGGAACCGGGGAGCTGTTTTTT.

V gene TRBV6-1 combines with J gene TRBJ1-5; D may be TRBD1 (6 bases). Germline CDR1 MNHNS, CDR2 SASEGT. Between the trimmed V and J ends, which lost 7 bases and 9 bases, there was a span of 22 bases. The CDR3 has 15 amino acids. The CDR3 DNA sequence: TGTGCCAGCAAAAGCCGGGACATTCTATACCGGCCCCAGCATTTT. As protein: CASKSRDILYRPQHF.

This clone has only a few counts. This rearrangement joins TRBV11-3 to TRBJ2-2; D unclear. Germline V gene lookup returns CDR1 SGHNT and CDR2 YENEEA. The CDR3 is made up of 18 amino acids. Trimming took off 0 bases at V and 5 bases at J, with 19 bases between the two ends. The CDR3 here is CASSLDRRRVVGTGELFF. In DNA form, the CDR3 reads TGTGCCAGCAGCTTAGATCGGAGACGGGTAGTGGGTACCGGGGAGCTGTTTTTT. Looking up the rest from reference TRBV11-3 and TRBJ2-2 gives the full variable domain: EAGVVQSPRYKIIEKKQPVAFWCNPISGHNTLYWYLQNLGQGPELLIRYENEEAVDDSQLPKDRFSAERLKGVDSTLKIQPAELGDSAVYLCASSLDRRRVVGTGELFFGEGSRLTVL.

The chain employs TRBV5-6 and TRBJ2-5; D is uncertain. Germline V gene data show CDR1 as SGHDT and CDR2 as YYEEEE. Trimming removed 0 bases at V and 7 bases at J, with 10 bases between. CDR3 size: 13 residues. CDR3 region: CASSLGSRATQYF. The CDR3 DNA sequence: TGTGCCAGCAGCTTGGGGAGTAGGGCGACCCAGTACTTC.

This clone was seen more than once but under ten times. The rearrangement links TRBV4-1 to TRBJ2-7, with unresolved D. V was cut by 1 base and J by 3 bases, with 7 bases left in between. This CDR3 contains 13 residues. Germline V lookup: CDR1 MGHRA, CDR2 YSYEKL. CDR3 in DNA: TGCGCCAGCAGCCAAGGGTTGAGCTACGAGCAGTACTTC. It specifies CASSQGLSYEQYF.

The chain joins TRBV5-4 to TRBJ2-2, with D hard to call. Germline V lookup: CDR1 SGHNT, CDR2 YYREEE (reference sequence). Trimming shortened V by 2 bases and J by 1 base, and 6 bases separated the two germline ends. There are 14 residues in the CDR3. CDR3 DNA sequence: TGTGCCAGCAGCTTTACCGAGAACACCGGGGAGCTGTTTTTT. It translates to CASSFTENTGELFF. Full variable domain (remainder filled in from reference TRBV5-4 and TRBJ2-2): ETGVTQSPTHLIKTRGQQVTLRCSSQSGHNTVSWYQQALGQGPQFIFQYYREEENGRGNFPPRFSGLQFPNYSSELNVNALELDDSALYLCASSFTENTGELFFGEGSRLTVL.

This chain connects TRBV30 to TRBJ2-4; the D is unclear. Germline loops: CDR1 GTSNPN, CDR2 SVGIG (reference sequence). This CDR3 is 15 amino acids long. Trimming took off 5 bases at V and 0 bases at J, with 14 bases between the two ends. The CDR3 DNA follows: TGTGCCTGGGATGTAAAGCAGATAGCCAAAAACATTCAGTACTTC. It encodes CAWDVKQIAKNIQYF.

The DNA for the CDR3 is TGTGCCAGCAGTCGACAGGGTCTAGTTTCACCCCTCCACTTT. Its protein product is CASSRQGLVSPLHF. This rearrangement joins TRBV6-1 to TRBJ1-6; 7 nucleotides match TRBD1. The trim removed 5 bases at V and 9 bases at J, leaving 7 bases unmatched. CDR3 length: 14 residues. The germline CDR1 and CDR2 sequences are MNHNS and SASEGT.

The chain joins TRBV29-1 to TRBJ2-5; no definite D call. Trimming shortened V by 3 bases and J by 1 base, and 9 bases separated the two germline ends. This CDR3 has 13 residues. Germline V gives CDR1 SQVTM, CDR2 ANQGSEA. The CDR3 nucleotides are TGCAGCGTTGAGGTTGGATTCCAAGAGACCCAGTACTTC. Its protein is CSVEVGFQETQYF.

The V gene is TRBV18, the J gene TRBJ2-3; the match to TRBD1 covers 8 bases. There are 15 residues in the CDR3. Unmatched junction bases numbered 8, after V lost 6 bases and J lost 3 bases. Germline lookup yields CDR1 KGHSH and CDR2 LQKENI. The CDR3 loop is CASSRTGKGTDTQYF. The CDR3 region has the DNA TGTGCCAGCTCCAGGACAGGGAAGGGAACAGATACGCAGTATTTT. Full variable domain (missing parts from reference TRBV18 and TRBJ2-3): NAGVMQNPRHLVRRRGQEARLRCSPMKGHSHVYWYRQLPEEGLKFMVYLQKENIIDESGMPKERFSAEFPKEGPSILRIQQVVRGDSAAYFCASSRTGKGTDTQYFGPGTRLTVL.

The rearrangement uses TRBV7-3 and TRBJ1-1; 9 bases map to TRBD1. The CDR3 totals 15 residues. With V trimmed by 3 bases and J by 4 bases, 6 bases remained unmatched. Germline V gives CDR1 SGHTA, CDR2 FQGTGA. The CDR3 DNA reads TGTGCCAGCAGCTTTACAGGGGGCTTAGGCACTGAAGCTTTCTTT. This translates into CASSFTGGLGTEAFF.

The chain combines TRBV9 with TRBJ1-3; D uncertain. V lost 4 bases, J lost 0 bases, and 14 bases lay in between. Germline V gives CDR1 SGDLS, CDR2 YYNGEE. The CDR3 has 16 residues. The CDR3 DNA follows: TGTGCCAGCAGCTCCCGGGGTGGTGCCTCTGGAAACACCATATATTTT. It codes for CASSSRGGASGNTIYF.

The chain is built from TRBV18 and TRBJ2-5; D gene uncertain. V was shortened by 6 bases and J by 5 bases, with 13 bases between the two germline ends. The CDR3 totals 13 residues. The germline gives CDR1 KGHSH, CDR2 LQKENI. CDR3 loop: CASSPIGLETQYF. The CDR3 coding sequence is TGTGCCAGCTCGCCGATCGGCTTGGAGACCCAGTACTTC.